One and the same sample provided the 30 T cell receptor beta chains below, sequenced in a study of T cell repertoires in cytomegalovirus infection. Antigens for these TCRs are unknown. Each CDR3 protein is one row after TCRdb ran MiXCR on the reads. The data show 84,000 or so distinct CDR3 sequences, roughly 44% seen once. The sample here was CD8+ T cells from cultured PBMCs, taken from culture after CMV antigen stimulation. The source is a human donor in good health (CMV status not recorded). Some clones in this sample may be carry-over from other donors' samples.

V usage is TRBV7-8 and J usage is TRBJ1-1, with TRBD1 matching over 8 bases. CDR3 length: 15 amino acids. Germline CDR1 SGHVS, CDR2 FQNEAQ. Trimming took 2 bases from V and 0 from J; bases not matched to a gene: 2. The DNA of the CDR3 is TGTGCCAGCAGCTTAAGGACAGGGCTGAACACTGAAGCTTTCTTT. Residues: CASSLRTGLNTEAFF.

This clonotype was detected only a few times. One end of the junction is discordant with germline, which a read error may explain. This chain connects TRBV7-7 to TRBJ1-1; TRBD1 might be the D (5 bases). The CDR3 has 14 residues. CDR1 SSHAT and CDR2 FNYEAQ come from the germline V gene (reference sequence). The CDR3 loop is CASSPTEMNTEAFF. In nucleotides, the CDR3 is TGTGCTAGCAGTCCGACAGAAATGAACACTGAAGCTTTCTTT.

The chain uses TRBV7-8 and TRBJ1-5; D uncertain. V shed 5 bases and J shed 0 bases, with 14 bases lying between them. Germline V lookup: CDR1 SGHVS, CDR2 FQNEAQ. The CDR3 length is 16 residues. CDR3 region: CASSPFSAYSNQPQHF. Written as DNA, the CDR3 is TGTGCCAGCAGCCCCTTTTCGGCCTATAGCAATCAGCCCCAGCATTTT.

This clonotype appeared a single time. The CDR3 is CASSLAAGTPNYGYTF. The CDR3, as DNA: TGTGCCAGCAGCTTAGCTGCAGGGACGCCTAACTATGGCTACACCTTC. This sequence joins TRBV7-6 and TRBJ1-2, with a weak D call TRBD1 (5 bases). Germline CDR1 SGHVS, CDR2 FNYEAQ. Deletions cut 0 bases from V and 0 bases from J, with 11 bases between. This CDR3 region has 16 residues.

The chain joins TRBV18 to TRBJ1-1, with unresolved D. CDR3 length: 14 amino acids. V was shortened by 3 bases and J by 5 bases, with 13 bases between the two germline ends. The germline CDR1 and CDR2 sequences are KGHSH and LQKENI. As DNA, the CDR3 is TGTGCCAGCTCACCCCCGAATTGGCGGACTGAAGCTTTCTTT. It yields the protein CASSPPNWRTEAFF.

This chain uses TRBV5-5 with TRBJ2-3; TRBD1 aligns across 10 bases. This CDR3 contains 17 residues. Looked up from germline, CDR1 is SGHKS and CDR2 is YYEKEE (reference sequence). V was pared by 4 bases and J by 1 base, with 9 bases of the junction left unmatched. The CDR3 spells CASSAPGQGPRTDTQYF. As DNA, the CDR3 is TGTGCCAGCAGCGCTCCGGGACAGGGGCCTCGCACAGATACGCAGTATTTT.

In its sample, this clonotype was seen once. The genes are TRBV12-3 or TRBV12-4 and TRBJ2-1, with TRBD2 matching 10 bases. The CDR3 contains 18 residues. V gave up 4 bases and J gave up 5 bases; unmatched junction bases: 14. This chain's CDR3 is CASSYGILLAGDNNEQFF. Written as DNA, the CDR3 is TGTGCCAGCAGTTATGGGATCCTGCTAGCGGGAGATAACAATGAGCAGTTCTTC.

This sequence joins TRBV13 and TRBJ2-5, with D maybe TRBD2 (7 bases). The CDR3 runs to 15 residues. Germline values: CDR1 PRHDT, CDR2 FYEKMQ (reference sequence). V shed 2 bases and J shed 4 bases, with 14 bases lying between them. This CDR3 is CASSLKGGARETQYF. CDR3 nucleotides: TGTGCCAGCAGCTTAAAGGGGGGGGCCCGAGAGACCCAGTACTTC.

This clonotype was observed a handful of times. The chain is built from TRBV12-3 or TRBV12-4 and TRBJ2-1, with D perhaps assigned TRBD1 or TRBD2 (5 bases each). This CDR3 comprises 14 residues. V dropped 6 bases and J dropped 4 bases, with 13 bases sitting between them. CDR3 amino acids: CASSPREGYNEQFF. The CDR3 DNA sequence: TGTGCCAGCAGCCCCCGCGAGGGGTACAATGAGCAGTTCTTC.

The V and J genes are TRBV4-1 and TRBJ2-1; D is possibly TRBD1 or TRBD2 (5 bases each). V lost 1 base, J lost 6 bases, and 13 bases lay in between. The CDR3 runs 15 residues. Germline CDR1 reads MGHRA; CDR2 reads YSYEKL. This chain's CDR3 is CASSQVSGASNEQFF. The DNA for the CDR3 is TGCGCCAGCAGCCAAGTCTCCGGGGCTAGCAATGAGCAGTTCTTC.

The V and J genes are TRBV7-9 and TRBJ1-6, with 7 nucleotides matching TRBD1. The CDR3 length is 19 residues. Germline values: CDR1 SEHNR, CDR2 FQNEAQ (reference sequence). With 1 base clipped from V and 4 bases from J, the junction kept 13 bases outside the gene matches. CDR3 region: CASSLDGEHLRGYNSPLHF. The CDR3 coding sequence is TGTGCCAGCAGCTTAGATGGGGAACACCTCAGGGGGTATAATTCACCCCTCCACTTT.

The chain carries TRBV7-2 and TRBJ2-7, with a weak D call TRBD2 (6 bases). Germline V gene data show CDR1 as SGHTA and CDR2 as FQGNSA. The germline V and J ends were trimmed by 5 bases and 5 bases, with 25 bases remaining between them. The CDR3 is 17 residues long. CDR3 amino acids: CASSDRLYSGPPHEQYF. Written as DNA, the CDR3 is TGTGCCAGCAGCGACCGCCTGTATAGCGGACCACCCCACGAGCAGTACTTC. Using reference TRBV7-2 and TRBJ2-7 for the parts outside the CDR3, the full variable domain is GAGVSQSPSNKVTEKGKDVELRCDPISGHTALYWYRQSLGQGLEFLIYFQGNSAPDKSGLPSDRFSAERTGGSVSTLTIQRTQQEDSAVYLCASSDRLYSGPPHEQYFGPGTRLTVT.

The chain employs TRBV27 and TRBJ2-7; 8 bases line up with TRBD1. V shed 5 bases, J shed 3 bases, and the junction held 9 bases outside the gene matches. The CDR3 sequence is 15 residues long. Germline CDR1 is MNHEY and CDR2 is SMNVEV (reference sequence). CDR3 region: CASSRGTGAYYEQYF. The CDR3 DNA sequence: TGTGCCAGCAGTAGGGGGACAGGAGCTTACTACGAGCAGTACTTC.

The table lists this clonotype with a few counts. The chain has TRBV7-8 and TRBJ2-7; 11 positions agree with TRBD2. Germline values: CDR1 SGHVS, CDR2 FQNEAQ. This CDR3 comprises 16 residues. Unmatched junction bases numbered 7, after V lost 3 bases and J lost 3 bases. The CDR3 is CASSFSFSGRDYEQYF. CDR3 coding DNA: TGTGCCAGCAGCTTTAGCTTTAGCGGGAGGGACTACGAGCAGTACTTC. Drawing the rest from reference TRBV7-8 and TRBJ2-7, the complete variable domain is GAGVSQSPRYKVAKRGQDVALRCDPISGHVSLFWYQQALGQGPEFLTYFQNEAQLDKSGLPSDRFFAERPEGSVSTLKIQRTQQEDSAVYLCASSFSFSGRDYEQYFGPGTRLTVT.

This clonotype has only a few counts. V is TRBV7-6 and J is TRBJ2-1, with 9 nucleotides matching TRBD2. This CDR3 has 16 residues. V trimming: 1 base; J trimming: 7 bases; junction bases outside the gene matches: 8. The germline V gene has CDR1 SGHVS and CDR2 FNYEAQ. For the CDR3, the DNA is TGTGCCAGCAGCTTAGAGGCTAGACTAGCGGATAATGAGCAGTTCTTC. Translation gives CASSLEARLADNEQFF.

This chain joins TRBV27 and TRBJ2-1; no definite D call. Looked up from germline, CDR1 is MNHEY and CDR2 is SMNVEV (reference sequence). This CDR3 has 16 amino acids. V lost 2 bases and J lost 5, with 16 bases in between. This CDR3 is CASSLNYGPTNNEQFF. DNA of the CDR3: TGTGCCAGCAGTTTAAATTACGGGCCCACAAACAATGAGCAGTTCTTC.

This chain connects TRBV7-9 to TRBJ2-5; 7 bases match TRBD1. V dropped 6 bases and J dropped 0; count of bases not matched to a gene: 4. CDR1 and CDR2 from the germline V gene are SEHNR and FQNEAQ (reference sequence). The CDR3 loop spans 14 amino acids. The CDR3 bases are TGTGCCAGCAGGCTGGACAGGTACCAAGAGACCCAGTACTTC. Translating it yields CASRLDRYQETQYF. Supplemented by reference TRBV7-9 and TRBJ2-5, the full variable domain reads DTGVSQNPRHKITKRGQNVTFRCDPISEHNRLYWYRQTLGQGPEFLTYFQNEAQLEKSRLLSDRFSAERPKGSFSTLEIQRTEQGDSAMYLCASRLDRYQETQYFGPGTRLLVL.

A few counts support this clonotype. The chain recombines TRBV12-3 or TRBV12-4 with TRBJ2-7; D is undetermined. Trimming pared 3 bases from V and 3 bases from J, leaving 6 bases between. This CDR3 comprises 12 residues. The CDR3 loop is CASSLESYEQYF. The CDR3 DNA follows: TGTGCCAGCAGTTTGGAGAGCTACGAGCAGTACTTC.

In the case of this clonotype: Since the CDR3 does not end with the conserved phenylalanine or tryptophan, this likely comes from a read error. The V gene is TRBV4-1, the J gene TRBJ1-1; 8 bases match TRBD1. This CDR3 contains 11 residues. Germline lookup yields CDR1 MGHRA and CDR2 YSYEKL. Here the CDR3 DNA reads TGTGCCAGCAGCTACAGGGGGGAAGCTTTCTTA. It is translated as CASSYRGEAFL.

This chain joins TRBV28 and TRBJ1-1; the D is unclear. Trimming removed 5 bases at V and 1 base at J, with 14 bases between. The CDR3 covers 15 residues. Germline loops: CDR1 MDHEN, CDR2 SYDVKM. CDR3 residues: CASSPLIRPNTEAFF. In DNA, the CDR3 is TGTGCCAGCAGTCCTCTGATCAGGCCGAACACTGAAGCTTTCTTT.

The chain recombines TRBV7-8 with TRBJ2-1; TRBD2 matches at 15 bases. CDR1 is SGHVS and CDR2 is FQNEAQ in the germline V gene. This CDR3 is 18 amino acids long. The ends lost 5 bases at V and 7 bases at J; junction bases unmatched: 12. DNA of the CDR3: TGTGCCAGCAGCCAGGGACTAGCGGGGGGACACAAGGAAAATGAGCAGTTCTTC. Amino acid sequence: CASSQGLAGGHKENEQFF. Full variable domain (outside the CDR3, taken from reference TRBV7-8 and TRBJ2-1): GAGVSQSPRYKVAKRGQDVALRCDPISGHVSLFWYQQALGQGPEFLTYFQNEAQLDKSGLPSDRFFAERPEGSVSTLKIQRTQQEDSAVYLCASSQGLAGGHKENEQFFGPGTRLTVL.

The J gene is TRBJ2-2, the V gene TRBV7-3; 8 bases are shared with TRBD2. The junction had 3 bases not matched to a gene; V was cut back by 5 bases and J by 4 bases. This CDR3 has 14 residues. Germline CDR1 is SGHTA and CDR2 is FQGTGA. The CDR3 coding sequence is TGTGCCAGCAGCCCGGGAGGGGGCACCGGGGAGCTGTTTTTT. Encoded protein: CASSPGGGTGELFF. The whole variable domain, remainder taken from reference TRBV7-3 and TRBJ2-2, is GAGVSQTPSNKVTEKGKYVELRCDPISGHTALYWYRQSLGQGPEFLIYFQGTGAADDSGLPNDRFFAVRPEGSVSTLKIQRTERGDSAVYLCASSPGGGTGELFFGEGSRLTVL.

This clonotype was detected only a few times. The chain has TRBV5-5 and TRBJ2-2, with 9 bases that match TRBD1. Germline CDR1 and CDR2: SGHKS and YYEKEE (reference sequence). The CDR3 is made up of 17 amino acids. The V gene end was trimmed by 4 bases and the J gene end by 5 bases; junction bases not matched to a gene: 12. Here the CDR3 reads CASSPSRGQGKTGELFF. The CDR3 nucleotides read TGTGCCAGCAGCCCATCTAGGGGACAGGGAAAAACCGGGGAGCTGTTTTTT.

V and J are TRBV28 and TRBJ2-5; 7 nucleotides line up with TRBD2. After removal of 7 bases from V and 7 bases from J, the junction contained 12 bases not matched to a gene. The CDR3 length is 14 residues. CDR1 MDHEN and CDR2 SYDVKM come from the germline V gene. CDR3: CASTSSGLSATQYF. In DNA form, the CDR3 reads TGTGCCAGCACCTCTTCGGGACTATCTGCGACCCAGTACTTC.

CDR3 loop: CASSFGTSGLPTDTQYF. The CDR3 coding sequence is TGTGCCAGCAGTTTCGGCACTAGCGGTCTGCCCACAGATACGCAGTATTTT. V is TRBV28 and J is TRBJ2-3; 8 bases align to TRBD2. In germline, CDR1 is MDHEN, CDR2 SYDVKM. This CDR3 region has 17 residues. With V trimmed by 3 bases and J by 2 bases, 10 bases remained unmatched.

This clonotype has more than one count but fewer than ten. The chain uses TRBV6-8 and TRBJ2-5; 9 positions match TRBD1. With 1 base clipped from V and 1 base from J, the junction kept 4 bases outside the gene matches. Looked up from germline, CDR1 is MNHGY and CDR2 is SAAAGT. This CDR3 comprises 16 residues. The CDR3 loop reads CASSYLDRGPQETQYF. CDR3 nucleotides: TGTGCCAGCAGTTACTTGGACAGGGGACCCCAAGAGACCCAGTACTTC.

The chain employs TRBV13 and TRBJ1-6, with TRBD1 as a possible D gene (6 bases). This CDR3 comprises 14 residues. V dropped 2 bases and J dropped 10 bases, with 12 bases sitting between them. CDR1 is PRHDT and CDR2 is FYEKMQ in the germline V gene (reference sequence). As DNA, the CDR3 is TGTGCCAGCAGCTTAACAGGGAGTTGGTCACCCCTCCACTTT. Amino acids: CASSLTGSWSPLHF.

The chain employs TRBV7-6 and TRBJ2-7; 8 positions agree with TRBD1. Trimming cost V 5 bases and J 2 bases; bases outside gene matches: 8. Germline CDR1 is SGHVS and CDR2 is FNYEAQ. CDR3 length: 15 amino acids. The chain's CDR3 is CASSRRQGFAYEQYF. The CDR3 bases are TGTGCCAGCAGCCGAAGACAGGGGTTCGCCTACGAGCAGTACTTC.

V usage is TRBV28 and J usage is TRBJ2-1, with TRBD1 matching 12 bases. CDR1 is MDHEN, CDR2 SYDVKM, per germline. With 3 bases clipped from V and 9 bases from J, the junction kept 3 bases outside the gene matches. This CDR3 is 14 amino acids long. The CDR3 coding sequence is TGTGCCAGCAGTTTGGGACAGGGGGCGGGTGAGCAGTTCTTC. Protein sequence: CASSLGQGAGEQFF.

The chain combines TRBV6-5 with TRBJ2-6; 8 nucleotides match TRBD2. The CDR3 contains 17 residues. The junction had 3 bases not matched to a gene; V was cut back by 0 bases and J by 2 bases. The germline V gene encodes CDR1 MNHEY and CDR2 SVGAGI. CDR3 DNA: TGTGCCAGCAGTTACTCGATAGCGGGACCTGGGGCCAACGTCCTGACTTTC. It encodes CASSYSIAGPGANVLTF.